This TCR beta chain was found in a study of T cell responses to AZD1222 COVID-19 vaccine. As concerns this clone: The antigen is undetermined.

The method was immunoSEQ multiplex PCR; TCRdb's version includes in-frame clones alone and lacks a portion of them. The table lists roughly 170,000 clones, 94% of them singletons, with approximately 1.5% in the top ten. The ends were cut back, 1 base at V and 5 bases at J, with 8 bases in the middle. The CDR3 has 13 amino acids. Per germline, CDR1 SGHDN and CDR2 FVKESK. General study points: Clonal diversity was possibly underestimated; the donors were predominantly white British and more often female. Vaccine-associated CD4 TCRs spanned spike, dominant at 160-218 and 743-854.

The TCR comes from an adult who received the AZD1222 COVID-19 vaccine. The V and J genes are TRBV14 and TRBJ2-5; no clear D gene. The input for sequencing was peripheral blood, taken 28 days after the second AZD1222 dose. The CDR3 loop is CASSQASSETQYF. CDR3 DNA: TGTGCCAGCAGCCAAGCCTCTAGTGAGACCCAGTACTTC.